The present entry profiles one TCR beta chain with its context. Its target is not known. This record belongs to a study of cytomegalovirus exposure and HLA in healthy donors. The study ran its PCR with 60 Vbeta and 13 Jbeta primers. TCRdb's table, derived via immunoSEQ multiplex PCR, lists solely in-frame clones and lacks some. The data show roughly 130,000 clones, around 84% seen once. Overall study findings and caveats: In a later analysis, common viral pathogens appeared linked to several of the most significant clusters.

The trim removed 4 bases at V and 8 bases at J, leaving 10 bases unmatched. This CDR3 is built from 14 residues. The germline gives CDR1 SGHRS, CDR2 YFSETQ. This TCR was recovered from a woman in her late teens or twenties in good health and CMV-seropositive. The V gene is TRBV5-1, the J gene TRBJ1-2; 8 bases match TRBD1. Sequenced material: PBMCs. The CDR3 spells CASSPGQGDLGYTF. The CDR3 coding sequence is TGCGCCAGCAGCCCAGGACAGGGCGATTTGGGCTACACCTTC.